This T cell receptor (beta chain) was identified in a study of T cells in Graves' hyperthyroidism and ophthalmopathy. RNA transcripts provided the source from which TCR beta CDR3 regions were amplified. The study used the HTBI primer set for a first-round RT-PCR of the TCR CDR3. Via MiXCR, TCRdb re-called the multiplex PCR reads, giving one row per CDR3 protein. The table includes 490,000 or so distinct CDR3 sequences, approximately 23% detected once. The CDR3 length is 16 residues. The germline CDR1 and CDR2 sequences are SGHNT and YYREEE (reference sequence). With V trimmed by 4 bases and J by 3 bases, 11 bases remained unmatched. Inclusion characteristics of ophthalmopathy patients comprised a Clinical Activity Score of at least 3, a NOSPECS grade of at least 4, and duration under 3 months. Fresh 10 ml peripheral blood yielded PBMCs.

The sample consisted of blood. The chain is built from TRBV5-4 and TRBJ2-5, with 8 nucleotides matching TRBD2. The receptor was derived from a woman aged 65 to 85 with Graves' ophthalmopathy. The CDR3 spells CASSPGGAQGKETQYF. The CDR3 DNA sequence: TGTGCCAGCAGCCCGGGGGGGGCGCAGGGGAAAGAGACCCAGTACTTC.